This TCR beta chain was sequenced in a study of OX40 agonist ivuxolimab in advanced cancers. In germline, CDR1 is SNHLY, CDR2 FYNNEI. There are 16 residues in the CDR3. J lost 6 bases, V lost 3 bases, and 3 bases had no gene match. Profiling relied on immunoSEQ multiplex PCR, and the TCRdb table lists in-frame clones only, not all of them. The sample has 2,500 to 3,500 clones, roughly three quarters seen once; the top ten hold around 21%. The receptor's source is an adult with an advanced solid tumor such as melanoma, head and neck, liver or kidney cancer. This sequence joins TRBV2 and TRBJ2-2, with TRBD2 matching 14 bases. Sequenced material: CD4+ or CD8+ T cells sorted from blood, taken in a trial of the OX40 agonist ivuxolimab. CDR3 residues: CASSEGLAGVSGELFF. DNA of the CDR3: TGTGCCAGCAGTGAGGGACTAGCGGGAGTGTCCGGGGAGCTGTTTTTT.